Presented here are 15 T cell receptor beta chains from one specimen sequenced in a study of control samples from healthy donors and cancer patients. Sequencing was performed with immunoSEQ multiplex PCR; in TCRdb, only in-frame clones are kept and a portion is missing. The sample has roughly 48,000 clones, approximately 90% seen once; the top ten hold roughly 22%. What was sequenced was PBMCs. These receptors were obtained from a middle-aged woman with head and neck cancer.

The genes are TRBV5-1 and TRBJ1-4; D possibly corresponds to TRBD1 (5 bases). The CDR3 has 14 amino acids. The ends were cut back, 3 bases at V and 7 bases at J, with 13 bases in the middle. Germline CDR1 reads SGHRS; CDR2 reads YFSETQ. The CDR3 spells CASSSTGLIEKLFF. The CDR3 DNA reads TGCGCCAGCAGCTCTACAGGTTTGATTGAAAAACTGTTTTTT.

This chain joins TRBV2 and TRBJ1-5; possibly TRBD1 for D (5 bases). The V gene lost 6 bases and the J gene lost 3 bases, with 15 bases spanning the gap. The CDR3 has 15 residues. Per germline, CDR1 SNHLY and CDR2 FYNNEI. The CDR3 region is CASRGRGVPNQPQHF. CDR3 in DNA: TGTGCCAGCAGGGGACGGGGGGTCCCCAATCAGCCCCAGCATTTT.

This clone has only one observation. The rearrangement uses TRBV11-2 and TRBJ2-7, with TRBD1 identical over 7 bases. Germline CDR1 and CDR2: SGHAT and FQNNGV. V trimming: 4 bases; J trimming: 2 bases; junction bases outside the gene matches: 2. The CDR3 covers 13 residues. The CDR3: CASSSGTAYEQYF. As DNA, the CDR3 is TGTGCCAGCAGCTCAGGGACAGCCTACGAGCAGTACTTC.

The chain combines TRBV10-3 with TRBJ2-5; 10 bases map to TRBD2. CDR1 and CDR2 from the germline V gene are ENHRY and SYGVKD. The CDR3 runs 14 residues. Trimming took 3 bases from V and 5 from J; bases not matched to a gene: 3. DNA of the CDR3: TGTGCCATCAGTGATCTAGCGGGAGTTGAGACCCAGTACTTC. This gives the protein CAISDLAGVETQYF.

This clone ranks as large. The chain joins TRBV6-5 to TRBJ1-6, with D maybe TRBD1 (6 bases). V was trimmed by 6 bases and J by 3 bases, leaving 12 bases between them. Germline CDR1 MNHEY, CDR2 SVGAGI. This CDR3 has 15 amino acids. CDR3 sequence: CASRSRDIYNSPLHF. In DNA form, the CDR3 reads TGTGCCAGCAGGTCCCGGGACATCTATAATTCACCCCTCCACTTT.

This chain joins TRBV27 and TRBJ2-3, with D maybe TRBD2 (7 bases). The CDR3 runs to 19 residues. Germline CDR1 and CDR2: MNHEY and SMNVEV (reference sequence). The V gene lost 0 bases and the J gene lost 3 bases, with 22 bases spanning the gap. CDR3 in DNA: TGTGCCAGCAGTTTATCGCGGGATCGGGGGGCTTTTTGGACAGATACGCAGTATTTT. This encodes CASSLSRDRGAFWTDTQYF.

This clone was seen a single time. V usage is TRBV3-1 (or the pseudogene TRBV3-2) and J usage is TRBJ2-7; D possibly corresponds to TRBD2 (6 bases). The CDR3 contains 15 residues. V was clipped by 1 base and J by 2 bases, with 12 bases between them. Per the germline V gene, CDR1 is LGHDT and CDR2 is YNNKEL (reference sequence). DNA of the CDR3: TGTGCCAGCAGCCAAGTATCAGGGAGGACCTACGAGCAGTACTTC. Translating it yields CASSQVSGRTYEQYF.

V and J are TRBV5-1 and TRBJ1-1; a weak D match, TRBD1 (5 bases). The length of the CDR3 is 16 residues. V gave up 4 bases and J gave up 6 bases, with 22 bases separating them. Germline V gene lookup returns CDR1 SGHRS and CDR2 YFSETQ. Here the CDR3 reads CASSLQRHGGASEAFF. The CDR3, as DNA: TGCGCCAGCAGCCTTCAACGACATGGTGGGGCCTCTGAAGCTTTCTTT.

The chain recombines TRBV5-1 with TRBJ1-4; no clear D gene. Trimming cost V 4 bases and J 7 bases, with 8 bases left between them. CDR1 is SGHRS and CDR2 is YFSETQ in the germline V gene. CDR3 length: 12 residues. The CDR3, as DNA: TGCGCCAGCAGCCGGTTCGGTGAAAAACTGTTTTTT. As protein: CASSRFGEKLFF.

V is TRBV19 and J is TRBJ2-2; 8 bases agree with TRBD1. Germline V gives CDR1 LNHDA, CDR2 SQIVND (reference sequence). Trimming took 6 bases from V and 4 from J; bases not matched to a gene: 7. The CDR3 length is 15 residues. The CDR3 DNA is TGTGCCAGTAGCAGACAGGGGTTGGGCACCGGGGAGCTGTTTTTT. This codes for CASSRQGLGTGELFF.

V usage is TRBV5-8 and J usage is TRBJ2-5; D ambiguous. This CDR3 has 15 amino acids. CDR1 and CDR2 (germline): SGHTS, YDEGEE. V lost 0 bases and J 5 bases, leaving 14 bases between the germline ends. The CDR3 nucleotides read TGTGCCAGCAGCTTGGGTCGGCTGGCCAGGGAGACCCAGTACTTC. Its translation: CASSLGRLARETQYF.

The chain employs TRBV6-5 and TRBJ1-5; D call uncertain. The CDR3 spans 16 residues. Trimming pared 0 bases from V and 2 bases from J, leaving 11 bases between. Germline loops: CDR1 MNHEY, CDR2 SVGAGI. The CDR3: CASSYSTARGNQPQHF. The CDR3 region has the DNA TGTGCCAGCAGTTACTCGACGGCCCGGGGCAATCAGCCCCAGCATTTT.

The chain is built from TRBV4-2 and TRBJ1-5; 7 nucleotides align to TRBD1. There are 16 residues in the CDR3. J was trimmed by 5 bases and V by 4 bases; bases with no gene match: 11. Germline CDR1 and CDR2: LGHNA and YNFKEQ. The CDR3 DNA sequence: TGTGCCAGCAGCCCAAAACCGGGACAGCTTGATCAGCCCCAGCATTTT. Its protein product is CASSPKPGQLDQPQHF.

The chain carries TRBV5-1 and TRBJ1-1; possible D gene TRBD1, 5 bases. Germline assignment: CDR1 SGHRS and CDR2 YFSETQ. This CDR3 region has 14 residues. Between the trimmed V and J ends, which lost 0 bases and 4 bases, there was a span of 10 bases. In nucleotides, the CDR3 is TGCGCCAGCAGCTTGGAGGGGTTGGGCACTGAAGCTTTCTTT. This encodes CASSLEGLGTEAFF.

The rearrangement uses TRBV5-1 and TRBJ1-1; 7 bases match TRBD1. V gave up 3 bases and J gave up 5 bases; unmatched junction bases: 7. CDR1 and CDR2 (germline): SGHRS, YFSETQ. The CDR3 has 14 residues. The CDR3 loop is CASSSFLTGTEAFF. The CDR3 DNA follows: TGCGCCAGCAGCTCCTTCCTGACAGGGACTGAAGCTTTCTTT.